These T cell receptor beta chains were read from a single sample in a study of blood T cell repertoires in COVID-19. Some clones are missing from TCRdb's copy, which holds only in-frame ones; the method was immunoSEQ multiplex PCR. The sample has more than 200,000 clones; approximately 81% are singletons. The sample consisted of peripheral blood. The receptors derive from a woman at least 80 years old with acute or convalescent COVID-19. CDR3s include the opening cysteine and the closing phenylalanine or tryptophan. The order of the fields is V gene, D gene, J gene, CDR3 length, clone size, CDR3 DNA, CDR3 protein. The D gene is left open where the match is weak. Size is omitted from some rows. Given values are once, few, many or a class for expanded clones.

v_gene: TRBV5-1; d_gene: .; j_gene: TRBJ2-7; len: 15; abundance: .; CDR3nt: TGCGCCAGCAGCTTGGTCCCGGACAACTCCTACGAGCAGTACTTC; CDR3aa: CASSLVPDNSYEQYF
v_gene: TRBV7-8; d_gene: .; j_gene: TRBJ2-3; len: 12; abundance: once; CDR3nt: TGTGCCAGCAGCCCTCCGATTGAGACAAAGTATTTT; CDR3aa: CASSPPIETKYF
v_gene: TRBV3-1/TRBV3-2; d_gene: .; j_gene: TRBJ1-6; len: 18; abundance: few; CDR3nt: TGTGCCAGCAGCCAAGATAGGACCGGGGGCTCCTATAATTCACCCCTCCACTTT; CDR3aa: CASSQDRTGGSYNSPLHF
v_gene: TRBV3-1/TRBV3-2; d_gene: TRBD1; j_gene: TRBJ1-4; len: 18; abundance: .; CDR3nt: TGTGCCAGCAGCCAAAGGGGGCAGGGCGCAGACTTTAATGAAAAACTGTTTTTT; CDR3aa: CASSQRGQGADFNEKLFF
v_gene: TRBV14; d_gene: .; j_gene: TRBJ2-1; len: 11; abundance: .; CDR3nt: TGTGCCAGCAGCCAGCGTAATGAGCAGTTCTTC; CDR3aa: CASSQRNEQFF
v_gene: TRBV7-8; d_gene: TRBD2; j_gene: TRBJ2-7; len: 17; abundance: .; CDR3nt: TGTGCCAGCAGCTTCAGCAACCCGGGACTAGCGAACTACGAGCAGTACTTC; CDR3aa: CASSFSNPGLANYEQYF
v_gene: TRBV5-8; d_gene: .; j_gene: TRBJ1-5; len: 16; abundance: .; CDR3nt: TGTGCCAGCAGCTTGTTTGGGGGCCGGAGCAATCAGCCCCAGCATTTT; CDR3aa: CASSLFGGRSNQPQHF
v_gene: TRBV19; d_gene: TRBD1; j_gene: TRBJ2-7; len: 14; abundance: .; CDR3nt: TGTGCCAGTAGTATAAACAGGGACAGGGACGAGCAGTACTTC; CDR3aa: CASSINRDRDEQYF
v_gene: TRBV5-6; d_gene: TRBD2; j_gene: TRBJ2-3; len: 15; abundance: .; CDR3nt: TGTGCCAGCAGCTTAGGACTAGCGGGCACAGATACGCAGTATTTT; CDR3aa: CASSLGLAGTDTQYF
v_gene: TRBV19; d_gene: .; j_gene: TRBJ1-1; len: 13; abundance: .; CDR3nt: TGTGCCAGTAGTATCGCGGCAGACACTGAAGCTTTCTTT; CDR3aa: CASSIAADTEAFF
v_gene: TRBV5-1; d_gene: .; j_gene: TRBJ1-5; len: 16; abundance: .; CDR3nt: TGCGCCAGCAGCTTGGATCCCGGGTTTAGCAATCAGCCCCAGCATTTT; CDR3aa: CASSLDPGFSNQPQHF
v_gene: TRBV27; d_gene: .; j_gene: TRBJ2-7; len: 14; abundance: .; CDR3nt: TGTGCCAGCAGTTCGCTGTTACAGGGCCACGAGCAGTACTTC; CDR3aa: CASSSLLQGHEQYF
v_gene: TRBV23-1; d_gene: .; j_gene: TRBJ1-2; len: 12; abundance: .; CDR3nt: TGCGCCAGCAGTCAATCAGGGGTTGGCTACACCTTC; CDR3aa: CASSQSGVGYTF
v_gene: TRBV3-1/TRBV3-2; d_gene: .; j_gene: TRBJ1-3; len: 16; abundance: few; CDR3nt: TGTGCCAGCAGCCAAGCAGGGATTAGCTCTGGAAACACCATATATTTT; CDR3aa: CASSQAGISSGNTIYF
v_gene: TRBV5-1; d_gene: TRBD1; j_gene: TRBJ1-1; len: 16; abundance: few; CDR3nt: TGCGCCAGCAGCTTGAACGCCCAGGGGGTGGACACTGAAGCTTTCTTT; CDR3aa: CASSLNAQGVDTEAFF
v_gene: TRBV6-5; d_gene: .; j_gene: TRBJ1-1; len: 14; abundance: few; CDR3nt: TGTGCCAGCAGTTACTCGATCAGGGCCACTGAAGCTTTCTTT; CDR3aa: CASSYSIRATEAFF
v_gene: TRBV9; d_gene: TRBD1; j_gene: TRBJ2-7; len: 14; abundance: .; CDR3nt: TGTGCCAGCAGCGTAACGGGACAGGGTTACGAGCAGTACTTC; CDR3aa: CASSVTGQGYEQYF
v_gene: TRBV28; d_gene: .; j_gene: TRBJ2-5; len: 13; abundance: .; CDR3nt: TGTGCCAGCACAATCAGGGCGCAGGAGACCCAGTACTTC; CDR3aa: CASTIRAQETQYF
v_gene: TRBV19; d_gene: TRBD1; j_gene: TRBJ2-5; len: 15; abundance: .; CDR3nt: TGTGCCAGTAGTATAAGTGACAGGGGGCAAGAGACCCAGTACTTC; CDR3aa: CASSISDRGQETQYF
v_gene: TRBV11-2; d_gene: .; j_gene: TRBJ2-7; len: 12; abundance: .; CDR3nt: TGTGCCAGCAGCCCTCGGGGGTACGAGCAGTACTTC; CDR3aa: CASSPRGYEQYF
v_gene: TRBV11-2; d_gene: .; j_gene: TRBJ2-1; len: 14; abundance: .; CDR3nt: TGTGCCAGCAGCTTGGGGCCCGGTGGAAATGAGCAGTTCTTC; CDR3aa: CASSLGPGGNEQFF
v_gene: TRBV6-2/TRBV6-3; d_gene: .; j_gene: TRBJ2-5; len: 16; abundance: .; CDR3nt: TGTGCCAGCAGTTACGGTACGGTCGGGAGAGGAGAGACCCAGTACTTC; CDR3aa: CASSYGTVGRGETQYF
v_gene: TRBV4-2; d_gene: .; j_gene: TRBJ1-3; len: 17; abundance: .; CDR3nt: TGTGCCAGCAGCCAAGATAGGAGACAGTTAAACGGAAACACCATATATTTT; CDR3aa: CASSQDRRQLNGNTIYF
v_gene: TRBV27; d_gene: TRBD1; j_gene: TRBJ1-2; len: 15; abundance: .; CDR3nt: TGTGCCAGCAGTTTCATCGACAGGGGGGTCTATGGCTACACCTTC; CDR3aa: CASSFIDRGVYGYTF
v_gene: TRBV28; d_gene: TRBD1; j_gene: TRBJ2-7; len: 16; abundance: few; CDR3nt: TGTGCCAGCAGTTTACAGGGGGCGGGACTCTCCTACGAGCAGTACTTC; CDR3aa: CASSLQGAGLSYEQYF
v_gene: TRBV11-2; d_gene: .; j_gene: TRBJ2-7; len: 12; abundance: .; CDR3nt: TGTGCCAGCAGCTTAGATATTTACGAGCAGTACTTC; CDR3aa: CASSLDIYEQYF
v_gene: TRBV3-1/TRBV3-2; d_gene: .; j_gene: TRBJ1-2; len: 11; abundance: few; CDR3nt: TGTGCCAGCAGCCAAGGGGCAGGGCGGACCTTC; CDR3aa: CASSQGAGRTF
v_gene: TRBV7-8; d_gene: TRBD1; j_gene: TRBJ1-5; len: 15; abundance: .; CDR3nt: TGTGCCAGCAGCTTAGACAGGGGCGCATCTGGGCCCCAGCATTTT; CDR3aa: CASSLDRGASGPQHF
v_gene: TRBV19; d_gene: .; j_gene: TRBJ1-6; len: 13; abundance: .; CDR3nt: TGTGCCAGTAAGGAGACAGCGAATTCACCCCTCCACTTT; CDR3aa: CASKETANSPLHF
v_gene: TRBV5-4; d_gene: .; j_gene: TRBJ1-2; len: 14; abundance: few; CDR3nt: TGTGCCAGCAGCTTGGGGAGGGGATGGGATGGCTACACCTTC; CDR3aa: CASSLGRGWDGYTF